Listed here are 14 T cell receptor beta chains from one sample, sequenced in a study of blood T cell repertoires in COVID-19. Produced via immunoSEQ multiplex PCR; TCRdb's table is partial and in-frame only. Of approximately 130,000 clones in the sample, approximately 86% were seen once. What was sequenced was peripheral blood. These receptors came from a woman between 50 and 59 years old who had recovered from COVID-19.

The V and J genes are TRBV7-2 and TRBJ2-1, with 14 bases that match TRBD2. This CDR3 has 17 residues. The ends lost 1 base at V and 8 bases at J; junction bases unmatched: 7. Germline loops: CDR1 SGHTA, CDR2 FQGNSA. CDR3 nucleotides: TGTGCCAGCAGCTTAGTCCCGACTAGCGGGGGGGCCCATGAGCAGTTCTTC. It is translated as CASSLVPTSGGAHEQFF.

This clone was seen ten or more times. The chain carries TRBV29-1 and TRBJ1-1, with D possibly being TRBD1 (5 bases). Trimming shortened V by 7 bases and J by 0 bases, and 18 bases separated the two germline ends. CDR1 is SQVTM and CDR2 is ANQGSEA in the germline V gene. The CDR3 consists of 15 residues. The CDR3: CSGTAWGGMNTEAFF. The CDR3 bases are TGCAGCGGGACCGCGTGGGGGGGGATGAACACTGAAGCTTTCTTT.

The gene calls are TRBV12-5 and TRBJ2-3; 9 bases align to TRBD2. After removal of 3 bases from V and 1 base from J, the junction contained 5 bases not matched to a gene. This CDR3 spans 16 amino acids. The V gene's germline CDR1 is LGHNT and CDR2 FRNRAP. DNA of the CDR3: TGTGCTAGTGGTTTAGGAGCGGGGGGCCGCACAGATACGCAGTATTTT. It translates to CASGLGAGGRTDTQYF.

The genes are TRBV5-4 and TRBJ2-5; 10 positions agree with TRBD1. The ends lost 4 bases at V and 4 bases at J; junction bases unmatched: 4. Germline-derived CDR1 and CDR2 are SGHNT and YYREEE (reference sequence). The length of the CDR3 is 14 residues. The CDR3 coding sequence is TGTGCCAGCAGCAACCGGGACAGGGGAGAGACCCAGTACTTC. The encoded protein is CASSNRDRGETQYF.

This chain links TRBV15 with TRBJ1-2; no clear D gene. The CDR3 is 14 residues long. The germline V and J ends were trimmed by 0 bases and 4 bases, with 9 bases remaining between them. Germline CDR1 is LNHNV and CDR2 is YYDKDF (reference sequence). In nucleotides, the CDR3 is TGTGCCACCAGCAGAGATCTAGGGAGCTATGGCTACACCTTC. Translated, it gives CATSRDLGSYGYTF.

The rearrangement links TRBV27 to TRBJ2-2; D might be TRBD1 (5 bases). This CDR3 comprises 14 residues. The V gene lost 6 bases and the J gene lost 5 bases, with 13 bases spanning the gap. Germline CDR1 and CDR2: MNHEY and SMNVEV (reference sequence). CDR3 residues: CASRKGRLTGELFF. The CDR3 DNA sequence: TGTGCCAGCAGGAAGGGGCGCTTGACCGGGGAGCTGTTTTTT.

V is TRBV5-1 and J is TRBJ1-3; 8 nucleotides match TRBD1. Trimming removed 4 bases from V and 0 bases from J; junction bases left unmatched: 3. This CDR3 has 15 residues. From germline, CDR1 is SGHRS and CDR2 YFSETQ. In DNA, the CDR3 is TGCGCCAGCAGCGCCCAGGGGGCCTCTGGAAACACCATATATTTT. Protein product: CASSAQGASGNTIYF.

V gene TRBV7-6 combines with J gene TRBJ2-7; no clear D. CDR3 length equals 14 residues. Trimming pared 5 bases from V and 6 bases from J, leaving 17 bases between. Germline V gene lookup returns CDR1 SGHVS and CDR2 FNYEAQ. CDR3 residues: CASSPTLFSGEQYF. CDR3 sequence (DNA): TGTGCCAGCAGCCCTACCCTCTTTAGTGGCGAGCAGTACTTC.

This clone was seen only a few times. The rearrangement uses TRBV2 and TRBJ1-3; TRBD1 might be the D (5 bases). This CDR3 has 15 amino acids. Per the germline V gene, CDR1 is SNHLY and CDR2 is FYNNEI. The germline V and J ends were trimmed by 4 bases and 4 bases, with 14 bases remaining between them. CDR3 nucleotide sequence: TGTGCCAGCAGTGTTGCGGGGGTAGGAGGAAACACCATATATTTT. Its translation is CASSVAGVGGNTIYF.

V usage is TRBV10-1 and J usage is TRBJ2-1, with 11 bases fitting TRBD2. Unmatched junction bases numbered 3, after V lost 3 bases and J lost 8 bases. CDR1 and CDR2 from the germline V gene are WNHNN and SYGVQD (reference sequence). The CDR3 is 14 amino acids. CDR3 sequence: CASSDTSGSHEQFF. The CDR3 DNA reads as TGCGCCAGCAGTGATACTAGCGGGAGCCATGAGCAGTTCTTC.

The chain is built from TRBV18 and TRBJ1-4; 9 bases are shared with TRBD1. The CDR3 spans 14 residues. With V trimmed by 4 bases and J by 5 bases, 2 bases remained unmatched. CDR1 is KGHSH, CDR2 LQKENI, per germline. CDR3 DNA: TGTGCCAGCTCACACGGGACAGGGAATGAAAAACTGTTTTTT. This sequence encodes CASSHGTGNEKLFF.

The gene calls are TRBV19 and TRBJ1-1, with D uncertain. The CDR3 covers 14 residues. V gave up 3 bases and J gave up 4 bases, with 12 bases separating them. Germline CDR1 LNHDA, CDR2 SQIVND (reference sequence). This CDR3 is CASSMPRRVTEAFF. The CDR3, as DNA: TGTGCCAGTAGTATGCCCAGGCGAGTCACTGAAGCTTTCTTT.

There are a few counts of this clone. The DNA for the CDR3 is TGTGCCAGCAGCCAGTGGAGGGACGGCAATTCAGATACGCAGTATTTT. This codes for CASSQWRDGNSDTQYF. The chain is built from TRBV3-1 (or the pseudogene TRBV3-2) and TRBJ2-3; D is perhaps TRBD2 (6 bases). The CDR3 is 16 residues long. Germline V gives CDR1 LGHDT, CDR2 YNNKEL (reference sequence). Trimming took off 3 bases at V and 4 bases at J, with 17 bases between the two ends.

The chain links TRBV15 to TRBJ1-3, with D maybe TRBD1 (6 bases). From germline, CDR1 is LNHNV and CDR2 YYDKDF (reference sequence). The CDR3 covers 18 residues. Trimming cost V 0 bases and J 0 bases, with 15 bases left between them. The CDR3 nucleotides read TGTGCCACCAGCAGAGATGTAGGACAGCCGATCTCTGGAAACACCATATATTTT. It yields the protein CATSRDVGQPISGNTIYF. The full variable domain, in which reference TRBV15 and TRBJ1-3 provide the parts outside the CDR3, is DAMVIQNPRYQVTQFGKPVTLSCSQTLNHNVMYWYQQKSSQAPKLLFHYYDKDFNNEADTPDNFQSRRPNTSFCFLDIRSPGLGDTAMYLCATSRDVGQPISGNTIYFGEGSWLTVV.